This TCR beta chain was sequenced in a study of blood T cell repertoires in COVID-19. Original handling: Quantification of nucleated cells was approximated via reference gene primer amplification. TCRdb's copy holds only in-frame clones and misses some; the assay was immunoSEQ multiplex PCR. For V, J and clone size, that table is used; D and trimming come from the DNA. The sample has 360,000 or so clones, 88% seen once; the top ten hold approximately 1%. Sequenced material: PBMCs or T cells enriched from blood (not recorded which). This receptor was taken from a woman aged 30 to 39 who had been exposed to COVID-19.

CDR3 sequence (DNA): TGTGCCAGCACAAGGACAGGTTCCTACGAGCAGTACTTC. It is translated as CASTRTGSYEQYF. This rearrangement joins TRBV25-1 to TRBJ2-7; 7 nucleotides agree with TRBD1. Germline V gene sequence: CDR1 MGHDK, CDR2 SYGVNS. V shed 7 bases and J 1 base; nucleotides not matched to a gene: 4. The CDR3 extends over 13 amino acids.